Below, 11 T cell receptor beta chains from the same sample are listed, as sequenced in a study of brain T cells in children with intractable seizures. The sequenced cases were selected for having the highest brain T cell transcript signatures. Measured with immunoSEQ multiplex PCR; TCRdb has only the in-frame clones, and not every one. The sample records roughly 8,700 clones, approximately 69% being singletons. Sequenced here: resected brain tissue, sampled at surgery. The receptors here all came from a girl aged 2 to 10 with tuberous sclerosis and intractable seizures.

CDR3: CASSLAAGSGYGYTF. The CDR3 nucleotides are TGTGCCAGCAGCTTGGCGGCAGGATCAGGGTATGGCTACACCTTC. The chain couples TRBV5-8 to TRBJ1-2, with D possibly being TRBD1 (5 bases). There are 15 residues in the CDR3. CDR1 and CDR2 from the germline V gene are SGHTS and YDEGEE. V was shortened by 0 bases and J by 5 bases, with 14 bases between the two germline ends.

This rearrangement joins TRBV6-2 or TRBV6-3 to TRBJ2-7, with TRBD2 matching 8 bases. CDR3 length equals 14 residues. The germline V gene encodes CDR1 MNHEY and CDR2 SVGEGT. Losses at the gene ends were 2 bases for V and 2 bases for J; bases not matched to a gene: 2. The CDR3 DNA reads TGTGCCAGCAGTTACCGGGGGGGACCCTACGAGCAGTACGTC. Translation: CASSYRGGPYEQYV.

The rearrangement uses TRBV20-1 and TRBJ1-2, with unresolved D. The ends were cut back, 7 bases at V and 4 bases at J, with 10 bases in the middle. CDR1 DFQATT and CDR2 SNEGSKA come from the germline V gene (reference sequence). CDR3 length equals 11 residues. CDR3 sequence: CSGGRSYGYTF. The CDR3 nucleotides are TGCAGTGGCGGCAGGAGCTATGGCTACACCTTC.

The CDR3 nucleotides read TGTGCCAGCAGCGAAGCGGGGGGCACTGAAGCTTTCTTT. Its translation is CASSEAGGTEAFF. V and J are TRBV7-9 and TRBJ1-1; a possible D gene is TRBD1 (5 bases). This CDR3 region has 13 residues. In germline, CDR1 is SEHNR, CDR2 FQNEAQ (reference sequence). Trimming stripped 5 bases from V and 4 bases from J, with 11 bases between. The complete variable domain, with remaining parts taken from reference TRBV7-9 and TRBJ1-1, reads DTGVSQNPRHKITKRGQNVTFRCDPISEHNRLYWYRQTLGQGPEFLTYFQNEAQLEKSRLLSDRFSAERPKGSFSTLEIQRTEQGDSAMYLCASSEAGGTEAFFGQGTRLTVV.

The chain links TRBV5-1 to TRBJ1-6, with TRBD1 matching over 8 bases. Germline V gives CDR1 SGHRS, CDR2 YFSETQ. V shed 0 bases, J shed 9 bases, and the junction held 20 bases outside the gene matches. This CDR3 contains 20 residues. The CDR3 sequence: CASSLAGAGGGGQSTSPLHF. The CDR3 DNA sequence: TGCGCCAGCAGCTTGGCCGGGGCAGGGGGCGGTGGACAGTCTACTTCACCCCTCCACTTT.

V and J are TRBV19 and TRBJ2-1; perhaps TRBD2 as D (6 bases). CDR1 LNHDA and CDR2 SQIVND come from the germline V gene (reference sequence). The CDR3 sequence is 13 residues long. With 3 bases removed from V and 9 bases from J, the gap between germline ends came to 12 bases. The CDR3 loop is CASSIGDWGEQFF. The CDR3 DNA sequence: TGTGCCAGTAGTATTGGGGACTGGGGTGAGCAGTTCTTC.

The V call is TRBV2, the J call TRBJ2-3; D unresolved. This CDR3 is built from 16 residues. Per germline, CDR1 SNHLY and CDR2 FYNNEI. Trimming took 0 bases from V and 2 from J, leaving 12 bases between them. The CDR3 reads CASSEASQVFTDTQYF. Here the CDR3 DNA reads TGTGCCAGCAGTGAAGCATCCCAGGTCTTCACAGATACGCAGTATTTT.

This clone has only one observation. The chain has TRBV5-1 and TRBJ1-1; D gene unclear. Trimming cost V 1 base and J 7 bases, with 14 bases left between them. The V gene's germline CDR1 is SGHRS and CDR2 YFSETQ. The CDR3 is made up of 14 amino acids. The CDR3 DNA reads as TGCGCCAGCAGCTTGAGACAAGGGCCCAATGAAGCTTTCTTT. Amino acids: CASSLRQGPNEAFF. Using reference TRBV5-1 and TRBJ1-1 for the parts outside the CDR3, the full variable domain is KAGVTQTPRYLIKTRGQQVTLSCSPISGHRSVSWYQQTPGQGLQFLFEYFSETQRNKGNFPGRFSGRQFSNSRSEMNVSTLELGDSALYLCASSLRQGPNEAFFGQGTRLTVV.

V gene TRBV7-9 combines with J gene TRBJ2-3; D gene unclear. This CDR3 is built from 12 residues. Trimming stripped 1 base from V and 5 bases from J, with 4 bases between. Germline CDR1 and CDR2: SEHNR and FQNEAQ (reference sequence). CDR3 DNA: TGTGCCAGCAGCTTAGAGTTAGATACGCAGTATTTT. Its protein product is CASSLELDTQYF.

The chain is built from TRBV18 and TRBJ2-3; a weak D match, TRBD2 (6 bases). The V and J ends lost 2 bases and 6 bases respectively, with 6 bases between them. The germline gives CDR1 KGHSH, CDR2 LQKENI. The length of the CDR3 is 12 residues. CDR3 sequence reads: CASSPGRDTQYF. As DNA, the CDR3 is TGTGCCAGCTCACCAGGGAGGGATACGCAGTATTTT.

The chain combines TRBV30 with TRBJ2-5, with D tentatively TRBD2 (6 bases). The CDR3 has 13 amino acids. Germline-derived CDR1 and CDR2 are GTSNPN and SVGIG (reference sequence). V lost 0 bases, J lost 2 bases, and 7 bases lay in between. This CDR3 is CAWSVRGQETQYF. For the CDR3, the DNA is TGTGCCTGGAGTGTACGGGGGCAAGAGACCCAGTACTTC.